This T cell receptor beta chain was sequenced for a study of blood T cell repertoires in COVID-19. Study summary: Collection of acute and convalescent COVID-19 samples took place in the United States, Italy and Spain. Sources were T cells, B-cell-depleted T cells, or PBMCs; the material itself was cDNA or gDNA.

Enrollment of patients from Seattle took place during active infection, with longitudinal follow-up. The junction had 5 bases not matched to a gene; V was cut back by 4 bases and J by 6 bases. The germline CDR1 and CDR2 sequences are SGHRS and YFSETQ. The CDR3 has 15 amino acids. This clone was seen just once. Authors' analysis steps: Scientists estimated how many nucleated cells there were by amplifying reference gene primers. TCRdb's table, derived via immunoSEQ multiplex PCR, lists solely in-frame clones and lacks some. That table is the source of V, J and clone size, and D and trimming were worked out from the DNA. The table includes 250,000 to 350,000 clones, approximately 90% detected once.

The sequence was obtained from a woman between 45 and 65 years old with COVID-19, enrolled during active disease. The sample consisted of peripheral blood. The J gene is TRBJ2-2, the V gene TRBV5-1; 11 nucleotides line up with TRBD2. The CDR3 region has the DNA TGCGCCAGCAGCACCGGACTAGCGGGCGCCGGGGAGCTGTTTTTT. Translation: CASSTGLAGAGELFF.